This T cell receptor (beta chain) was obtained from a study of neurological immune-mediated disorders. One entry per CDR3 protein, called by TCRdb with MiXCR from the 5' RACE reads. Found here are 40,000 to 45,000 distinct CDR3 sequences, roughly 13% of them singletons; the top ten hold 1.3%. The CDR3 contains 15 residues. CDR1 and CDR2 from the germline V gene are SGDLS and YYNGEE. The trim removed 2 bases at V and 4 bases at J, leaving 6 bases unmatched. This clonotype was observed at least ten times. The chain joins TRBV9 to TRBJ2-3; 8 nucleotides line up with TRBD2. The specimen sequenced was PBMCs. This TCR derives from a female donor in good health. The CDR3 is CASSVGTSGADTQYF. The CDR3 DNA follows: TGTGCCAGCAGCGTTGGGACTAGTGGCGCAGATACGCAGTATTTT.